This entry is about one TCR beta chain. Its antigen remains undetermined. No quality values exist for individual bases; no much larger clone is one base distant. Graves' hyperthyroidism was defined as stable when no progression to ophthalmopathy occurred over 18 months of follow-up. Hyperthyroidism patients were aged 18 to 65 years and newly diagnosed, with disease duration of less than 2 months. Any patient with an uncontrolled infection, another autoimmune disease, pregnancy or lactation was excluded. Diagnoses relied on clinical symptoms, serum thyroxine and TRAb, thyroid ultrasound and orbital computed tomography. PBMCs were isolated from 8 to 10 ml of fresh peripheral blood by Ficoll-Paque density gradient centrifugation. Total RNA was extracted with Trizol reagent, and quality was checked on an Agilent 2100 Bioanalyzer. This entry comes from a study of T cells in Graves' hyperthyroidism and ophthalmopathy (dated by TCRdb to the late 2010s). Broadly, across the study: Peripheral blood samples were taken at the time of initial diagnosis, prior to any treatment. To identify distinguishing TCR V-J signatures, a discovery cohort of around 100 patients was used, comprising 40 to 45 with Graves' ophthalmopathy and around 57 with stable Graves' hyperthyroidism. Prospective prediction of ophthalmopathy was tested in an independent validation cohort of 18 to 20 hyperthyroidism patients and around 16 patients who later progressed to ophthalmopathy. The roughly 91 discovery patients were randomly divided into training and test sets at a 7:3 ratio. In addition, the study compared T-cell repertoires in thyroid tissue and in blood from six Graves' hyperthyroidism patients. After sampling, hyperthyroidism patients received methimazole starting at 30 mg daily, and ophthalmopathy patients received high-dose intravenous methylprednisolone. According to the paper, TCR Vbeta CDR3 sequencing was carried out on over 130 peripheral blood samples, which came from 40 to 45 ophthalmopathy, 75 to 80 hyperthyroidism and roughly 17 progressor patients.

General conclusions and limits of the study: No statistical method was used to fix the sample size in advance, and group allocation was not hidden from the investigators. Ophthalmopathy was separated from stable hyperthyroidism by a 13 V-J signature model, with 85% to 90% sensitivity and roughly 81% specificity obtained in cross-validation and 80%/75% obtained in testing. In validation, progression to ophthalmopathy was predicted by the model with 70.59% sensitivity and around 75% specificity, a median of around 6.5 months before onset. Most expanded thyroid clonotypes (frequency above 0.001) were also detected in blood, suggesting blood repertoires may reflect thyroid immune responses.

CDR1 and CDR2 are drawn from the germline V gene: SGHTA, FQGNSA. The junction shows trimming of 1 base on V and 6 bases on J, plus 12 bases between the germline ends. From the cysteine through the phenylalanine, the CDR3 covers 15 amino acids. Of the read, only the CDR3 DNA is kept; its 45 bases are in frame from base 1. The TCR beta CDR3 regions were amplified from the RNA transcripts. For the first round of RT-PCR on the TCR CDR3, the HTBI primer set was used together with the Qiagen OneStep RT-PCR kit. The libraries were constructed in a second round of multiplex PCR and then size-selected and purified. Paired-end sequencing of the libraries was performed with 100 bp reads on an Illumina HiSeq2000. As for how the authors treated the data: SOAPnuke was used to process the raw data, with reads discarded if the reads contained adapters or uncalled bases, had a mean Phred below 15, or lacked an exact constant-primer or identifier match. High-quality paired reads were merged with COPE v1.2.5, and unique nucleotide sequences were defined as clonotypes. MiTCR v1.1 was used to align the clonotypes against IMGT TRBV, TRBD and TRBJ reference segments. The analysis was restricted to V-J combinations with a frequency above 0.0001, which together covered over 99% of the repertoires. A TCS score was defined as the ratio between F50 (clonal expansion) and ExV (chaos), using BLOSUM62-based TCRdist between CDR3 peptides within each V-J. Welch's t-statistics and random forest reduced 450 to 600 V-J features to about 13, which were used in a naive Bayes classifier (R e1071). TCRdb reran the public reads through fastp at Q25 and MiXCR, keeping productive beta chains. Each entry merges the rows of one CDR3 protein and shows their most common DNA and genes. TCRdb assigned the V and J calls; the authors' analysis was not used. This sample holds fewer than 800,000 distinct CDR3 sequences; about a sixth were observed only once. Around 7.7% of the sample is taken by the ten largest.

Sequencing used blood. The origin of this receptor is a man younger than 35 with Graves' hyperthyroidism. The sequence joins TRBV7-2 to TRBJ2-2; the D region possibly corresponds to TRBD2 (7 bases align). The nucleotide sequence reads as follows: TGTGCCAGCAGCTTAGGGGGGGGGCGGCCCGGGGAGCTGTTTTTT. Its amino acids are CASSLGGGRPGELFF.